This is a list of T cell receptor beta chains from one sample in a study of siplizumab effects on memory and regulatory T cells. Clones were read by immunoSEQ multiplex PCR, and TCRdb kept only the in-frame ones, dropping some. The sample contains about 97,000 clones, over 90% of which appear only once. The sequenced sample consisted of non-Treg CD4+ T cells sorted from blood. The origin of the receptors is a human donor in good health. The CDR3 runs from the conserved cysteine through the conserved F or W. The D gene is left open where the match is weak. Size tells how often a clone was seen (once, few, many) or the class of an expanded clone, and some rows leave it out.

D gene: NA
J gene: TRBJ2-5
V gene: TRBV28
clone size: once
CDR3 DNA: TGTGCCAGCAGCCCCCAGAACGTTCCGGAGACCCAGTACTTC
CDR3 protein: CASSPQNVPETQYF

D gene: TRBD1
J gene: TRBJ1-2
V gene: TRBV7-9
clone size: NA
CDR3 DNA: TGTGCCAGCAGCTCAAGGACAGGGAGTAGCTATGGCTACACCTTC
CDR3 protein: CASSSRTGSSYGYTF

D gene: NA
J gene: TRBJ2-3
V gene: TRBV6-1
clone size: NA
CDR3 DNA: TGTGCCAGCAGTGAAATGGCCAGAACTAGCACAGATACGCAGTATTTT
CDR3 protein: CASSEMARTSTDTQYF

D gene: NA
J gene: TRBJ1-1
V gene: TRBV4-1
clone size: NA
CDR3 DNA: TGCGCCAGCAGCCAACAGAAGAACACTGAAGCTTTCTTT
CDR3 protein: CASSQQKNTEAFF

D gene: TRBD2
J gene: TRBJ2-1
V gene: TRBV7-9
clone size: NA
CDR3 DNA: TGTGCCAGCAGCCCAAGCGGGAGGGAGTACAATGAGCAGTTCTTC
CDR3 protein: CASSPSGREYNEQFF

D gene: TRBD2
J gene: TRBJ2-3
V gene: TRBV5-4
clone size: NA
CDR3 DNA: TGTGCCAGCAGCCTACGACTAGCGGGAGGCCCAGATACGCAGTATTTT
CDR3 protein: CASSLRLAGGPDTQYF

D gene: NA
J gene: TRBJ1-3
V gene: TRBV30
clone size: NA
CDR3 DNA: TGTGCCTGGAGTGTACGAGACGGAGGAAACACCATATATTTT
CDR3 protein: CAWSVRDGGNTIYF

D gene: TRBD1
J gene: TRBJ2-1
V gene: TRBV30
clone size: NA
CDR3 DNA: TGTGCCTTGGATAGACAGGGCGGATACAATGAGCAGTTCTTC
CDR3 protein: CALDRQGGYNEQFF

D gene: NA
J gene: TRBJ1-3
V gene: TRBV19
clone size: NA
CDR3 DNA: TGTGCCAGTAGTATTATGACCCGCGGAGGAAACACCATATATTTT
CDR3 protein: CASSIMTRGGNTIYF

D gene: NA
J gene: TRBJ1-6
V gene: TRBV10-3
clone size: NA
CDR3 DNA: TGTGCCATCAGTGAAGGGGGAACTTCACCCCTCCACTTT
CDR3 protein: CAISEGGTSPLHF

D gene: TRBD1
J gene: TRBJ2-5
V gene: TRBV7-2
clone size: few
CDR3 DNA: TGTGCCAGCAGCCGGGGACAGCAAGAGACCCAGTACTTC
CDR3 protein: CASSRGQQETQYF

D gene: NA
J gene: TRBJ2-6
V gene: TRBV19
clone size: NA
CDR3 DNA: TGTGCCAGTAGTACCCGGATGTCTGGGGCCAACGTCCTGACTTTC
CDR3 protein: CASSTRMSGANVLTF

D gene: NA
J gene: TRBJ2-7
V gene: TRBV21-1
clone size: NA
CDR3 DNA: TGTGCCAGCAGCGAACCCGGGACACCTACCTACGAGCAGTACTTC
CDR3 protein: CASSEPGTPTYEQYF

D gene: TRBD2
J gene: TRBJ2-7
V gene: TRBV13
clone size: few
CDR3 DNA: TGTGCCAGCAGCTTATTTCTCGGCGGGAGGTCCTCCTACGAGCAGTACTTC
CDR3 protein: CASSLFLGGRSSYEQYF

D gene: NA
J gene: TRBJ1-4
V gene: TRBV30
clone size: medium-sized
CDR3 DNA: TGTGCCTGGAACGGAGGGGGGAATGAAAAACTGTTTTTT
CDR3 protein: CAWNGGGNEKLFF

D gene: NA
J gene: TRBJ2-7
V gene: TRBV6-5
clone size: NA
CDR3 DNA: TGTGCCAGCAGTTATGGAGGACAGAGCTCCTACGAGCAGTACTTC
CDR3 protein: CASSYGGQSSYEQYF

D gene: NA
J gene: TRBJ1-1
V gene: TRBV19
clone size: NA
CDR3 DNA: TGTGCCAGTAGTATGAGGGGCATGAACACTGAAGCTTTCTTT
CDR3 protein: CASSMRGMNTEAFF

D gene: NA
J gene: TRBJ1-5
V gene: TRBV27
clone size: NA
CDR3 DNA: TGTGCCAGCAGTTTATTATCAGGCAATCAGCCCCAGCATTTT
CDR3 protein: CASSLLSGNQPQHF

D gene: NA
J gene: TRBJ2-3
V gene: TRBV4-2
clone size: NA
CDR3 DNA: TGTGCCAGCAGCCCCGGGGACACTATAGATACGCAGTATTTT
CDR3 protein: CASSPGDTIDTQYF

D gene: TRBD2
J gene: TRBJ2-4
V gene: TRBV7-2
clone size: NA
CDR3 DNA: TGTGCCAGCAGCCGTGGGAGGGCGCAAAACATTCAGTACTTC
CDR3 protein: CASSRGRAQNIQYF

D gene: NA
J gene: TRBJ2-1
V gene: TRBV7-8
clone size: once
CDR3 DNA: TGTGCCAGCAGCTTGGGAGGTACTTACAATGAGCAGTTCTTC
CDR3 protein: CASSLGGTYNEQFF

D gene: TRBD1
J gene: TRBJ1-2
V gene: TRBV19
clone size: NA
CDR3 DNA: TGTGCCAGTAGTTCCTATCCGGGACAGGGAATAGATGGCTACACCTTC
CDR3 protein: CASSSYPGQGIDGYTF

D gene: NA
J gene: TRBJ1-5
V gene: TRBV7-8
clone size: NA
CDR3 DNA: TGTGCCAGCAGCTTAGAGGGGGGGGATCAGCCCCAGCATTTT
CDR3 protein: CASSLEGGDQPQHF

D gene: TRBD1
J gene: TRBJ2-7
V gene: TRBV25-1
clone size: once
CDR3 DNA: TGTGCCAGCAGCAGACAGGGTTACGAGCAGTACTTC
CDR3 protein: CASSRQGYEQYF

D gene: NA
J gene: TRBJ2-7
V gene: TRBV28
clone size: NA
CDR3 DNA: TGTGCCAGCAGTTTATGGGCCGGAGGCGAGCAGTACTTC
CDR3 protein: CASSLWAGGEQYF

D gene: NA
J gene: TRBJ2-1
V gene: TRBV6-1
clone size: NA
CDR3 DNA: TGTGCCACCGTATTACCATACAATGAGCAGTTCTTC
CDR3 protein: CATVLPYNEQFF

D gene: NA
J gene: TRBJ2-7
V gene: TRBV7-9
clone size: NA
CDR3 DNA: TGTGCCAGCAGCTTCATCCTCGGACACCGTAGCTCCTACGAGCAGTACTTC
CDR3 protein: CASSFILGHRSSYEQYF

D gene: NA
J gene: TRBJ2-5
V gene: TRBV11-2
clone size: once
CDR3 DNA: TGTGCCAGCAGAGCCACTTGGAGGTCTCCAGAGACCCAGTACTTC
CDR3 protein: CASRATWRSPETQYF

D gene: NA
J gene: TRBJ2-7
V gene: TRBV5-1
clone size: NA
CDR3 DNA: TGCGCCAGCAGCTTGGGCTTCCTTGACTCCTACGAGCAGTACTTC
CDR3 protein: CASSLGFLDSYEQYF

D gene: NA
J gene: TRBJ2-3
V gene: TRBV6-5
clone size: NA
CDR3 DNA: TGTGCCAGCAGGACCACAGATACGCAGTATTTT
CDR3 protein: CASRTTDTQYF

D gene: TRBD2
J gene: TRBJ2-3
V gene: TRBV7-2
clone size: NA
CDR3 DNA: TGTGCCAGCAGCTTAGATCCTAGCGGGAGAGTCGGCACAGATACGCAGTATTTT
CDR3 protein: CASSLDPSGRVGTDTQYF

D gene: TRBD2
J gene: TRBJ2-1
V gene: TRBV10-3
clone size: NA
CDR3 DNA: TGTGCCATCAATGAGCGGGGATACAATGAGCAGTTCTTC
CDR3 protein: CAINERGYNEQFF

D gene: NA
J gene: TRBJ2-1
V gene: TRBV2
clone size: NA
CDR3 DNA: TGTGCCAGCATTCCTACCCCGGGCCGGGAGTCTGAGCAGTTCTTC
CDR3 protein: CASIPTPGRESEQFF

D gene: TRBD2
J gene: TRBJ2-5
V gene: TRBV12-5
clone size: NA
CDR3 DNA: TGTGCTAGTGGTCCCGGGACTAGCGGGAGCGGTGAGACCCAGTACTTC
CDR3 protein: CASGPGTSGSGETQYF

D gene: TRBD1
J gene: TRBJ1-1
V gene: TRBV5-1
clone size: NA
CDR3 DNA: TGCGCCAGCAGCTCCGGGACAGGGGGCACTGAAGCTTTCTTT
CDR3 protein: CASSSGTGGTEAFF

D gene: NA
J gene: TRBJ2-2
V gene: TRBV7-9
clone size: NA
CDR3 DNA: TGTGCCAGCAGCCCCAGGGTCGGGAGCACCGGGGAGCTGTTTTTT
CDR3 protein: CASSPRVGSTGELFF

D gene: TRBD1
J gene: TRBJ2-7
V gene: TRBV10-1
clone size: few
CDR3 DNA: TGCGCCAGCAGTGTCATAGTCGGACAGGGGTTTCACGAGCAGTACTTC
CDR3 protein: CASSVIVGQGFHEQYF

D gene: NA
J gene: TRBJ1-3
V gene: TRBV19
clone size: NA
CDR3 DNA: TGTGCCAGTAGTGTCCAACATCTCTCTGGAAACACCATATATTTT
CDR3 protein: CASSVQHLSGNTIYF

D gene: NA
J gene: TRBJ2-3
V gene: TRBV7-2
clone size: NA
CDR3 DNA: TGTGCCAGCAGCTTAGCCTACACAGATACGCAGTATTTT
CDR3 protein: CASSLAYTDTQYF

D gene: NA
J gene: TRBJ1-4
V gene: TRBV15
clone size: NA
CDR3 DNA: TGTGCCACCGCACGGGGGAGGTCTAATGAAAAACTGTTTTTT
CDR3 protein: CATARGRSNEKLFF

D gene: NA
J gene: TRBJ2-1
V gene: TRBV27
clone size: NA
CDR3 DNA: TGTGCCAGCACACTAGGGCCCGACAATGAGCAGTTCTTC
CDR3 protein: CASTLGPDNEQFF

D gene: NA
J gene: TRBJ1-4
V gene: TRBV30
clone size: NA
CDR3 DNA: TGTGCCTGCTGTGAAAAACTGTTTTTT
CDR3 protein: CACCEKLFF

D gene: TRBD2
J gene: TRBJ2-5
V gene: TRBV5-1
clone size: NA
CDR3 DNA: TGCGCCAGCAGCTTGGGAACTAGCGGGAGCCCGGGTGAGACCCAGTACTTC
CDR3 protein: CASSLGTSGSPGETQYF

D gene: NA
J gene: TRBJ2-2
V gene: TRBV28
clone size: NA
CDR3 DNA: TGTGCCAGCAGCCGACAGCTTGCGAACACCGGGGAGCTGTTTTTT
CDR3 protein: CASSRQLANTGELFF